This T cell receptor (beta chain) was observed in a study of T cell repertoires in cytomegalovirus infection. Overall study context: Recently identified HLA-C-restricted CMV epitopes were among the peptides used. Public TCR beta signatures provided an indication of both CMV infection and a matching HLA type.

Study-wide points: Predominance within the ex vivo response was attributable to HLA-C-restricted CMV-specific TCR beta clonotypes. Cumulative public TCR beta family frequency identified CMV carriers with the relevant HLA.

TCRdb re-called the reads through MiXCR, storing one row per CDR3 protein. This sample has over 250,000 distinct CDR3 sequences; 22% occur once, and the top ten carry about 21%. As for this clonotype: The antigen is undetermined.

Germline V CDR1 and CDR2: LGHNT, FRNRAP. Between the trimmed V and J ends, which lost 7 bases and 5 bases, there was a span of 22 bases. This CDR3 contains 16 residues. The TCR originated in a human donor in good health (CMV status not recorded). Some clones in this sample may be carry-over from other donors' samples. The sample consisted of cultured PBMCs, taken from culture after CMV antigen stimulation. The chain couples TRBV12-5 to TRBJ2-3; TRBD2 is a possible D gene (6 bases). For the CDR3, the DNA is TGTGCTAGTGTCCCCCCACGGGGGTTGGCGGAAGATACGCAGTATTTT. Translating gives CASVPPRGLAEDTQYF.